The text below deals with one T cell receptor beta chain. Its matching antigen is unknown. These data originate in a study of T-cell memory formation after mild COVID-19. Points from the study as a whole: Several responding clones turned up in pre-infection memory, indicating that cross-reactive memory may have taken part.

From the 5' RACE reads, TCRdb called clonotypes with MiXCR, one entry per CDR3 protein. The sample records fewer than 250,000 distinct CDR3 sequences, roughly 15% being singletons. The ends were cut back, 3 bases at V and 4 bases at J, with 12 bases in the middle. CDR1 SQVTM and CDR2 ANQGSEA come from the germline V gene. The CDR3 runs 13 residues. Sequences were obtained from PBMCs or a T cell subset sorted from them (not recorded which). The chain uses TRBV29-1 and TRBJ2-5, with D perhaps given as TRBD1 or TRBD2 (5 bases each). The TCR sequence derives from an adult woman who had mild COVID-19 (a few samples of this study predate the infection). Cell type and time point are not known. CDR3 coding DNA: TGCAGCGTTGAGGTGGGGGTCGGAGAGACCCAGTACTTC. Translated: CSVEVGVGETQYF.